Shown below are 8 T cell receptor beta chains from a single sample sequenced in a study of shared clonotypes between healthy human individuals. Profiling relied on immunoSEQ multiplex PCR, and the TCRdb table lists in-frame clones only, not all of them. The table lists fewer than 1.6 million clones, around 98.5% of them singletons. Input material: naive CD4+ T cells sorted from blood. The sample's subset: CD45RA+ positively selected. The source of these receptors is a man aged 25 to 40 in good health.

The J gene is TRBJ1-5, the V gene TRBV28; 8 bases line up with TRBD1. Germline CDR1 is MDHEN and CDR2 is SYDVKM. V shed 3 bases and J 0 bases; nucleotides not matched to a gene: 7. This CDR3 is built from 17 residues. The CDR3 spells CASSFITGGNSNQPQHF. The CDR3 nucleotides are TGTGCCAGCAGTTTCATTACAGGGGGGAATAGCAATCAGCCCCAGCATTTT.

The chain joins TRBV5-1 to TRBJ2-1; 12 bases map to TRBD2. The V gene end was trimmed by 0 bases and the J gene end by 9 bases; junction bases not matched to a gene: 4. This CDR3 comprises 15 residues. Germline V gene data show CDR1 as SGHRS and CDR2 as YFSETQ. The CDR3 region has the DNA TGCGCCAGCAGCTTGGGACTAGCGGGAGAAGCTGAGCAGTTCTTC. It translates to CASSLGLAGEAEQFF.

The V gene is TRBV6-6, the J gene TRBJ2-7, with 7 bases matching TRBD2. The length of the CDR3 is 13 residues. V lost 6 bases, J lost 5 bases, and 7 bases stayed unmatched. From germline, CDR1 is MNHNY and CDR2 SVGAGI (reference sequence). CDR3 residues: CASSIGGSNEQYF. In nucleotides, the CDR3 is TGTGCCAGCAGCATCGGCGGGAGTAACGAGCAGTACTTC.

The CDR3 protein is CAITGTGSFGANVLTF. CDR3 DNA: TGTGCCATCACGGGGACAGGGTCTTTCGGGGCCAACGTCCTGACTTTC. The V and J genes are TRBV10-3 and TRBJ2-6, with 9 bases aligning to TRBD1. The CDR3 runs 16 residues. CDR1 is ENHRY, CDR2 SYGVKD, per germline. J was trimmed by 4 bases and V by 7 bases; bases with no gene match: 8.

The CDR3 DNA follows: TGCGCCAGCAGCTTGGCGACTAGCCTCAAGTACAATGAGCAGTTCTTC. It yields the protein CASSLATSLKYNEQFF. The chain joins TRBV5-1 to TRBJ2-1; 7 bases match TRBD2. The CDR3 covers 16 residues. After removal of 0 bases from V and 4 bases from J, the junction contained 7 bases not matched to a gene. Per the germline V gene, CDR1 is SGHRS and CDR2 is YFSETQ.

CDR3 sequence reads: CASSLTYQETQYF. Written as DNA, the CDR3 is TGTGCCAGCAGCTTAACGTACCAAGAGACCCAGTACTTC. This chain links TRBV11-3 with TRBJ2-5; D ambiguous. Trimming removed 2 bases from V and 0 bases from J, with 4 bases in between. In germline, CDR1 is SGHNT, CDR2 YENEEA. CDR3 length equals 13 residues.

V gene TRBV15 combines with J gene TRBJ2-3; D gene unclear. Trimming removed 1 base from V and 10 bases from J, with 9 bases in between. This CDR3 is built from 12 residues. Germline lookup yields CDR1 LNHNV and CDR2 YYDKDF (reference sequence). In DNA form, the CDR3 reads TGTGCCACCAGCAGAGTTTTAGCTTCGCAGTATTTT. Its protein is CATSRVLASQYF.

This clone was detected once. The V and J genes are TRBV19 and TRBJ1-1; D gene uncertain. Deletions cut 8 bases from V and 1 base from J, with 11 bases between. This CDR3 spans 13 amino acids. Germline V gene lookup returns CDR1 LNHDA and CDR2 SQIVND (reference sequence). CDR3 in DNA: TGTGCCAGTCGGCACGGGCGGAACACTGAAGCTTTCTTT. As protein: CASRHGRNTEAFF.